This T cell receptor beta chain stems from a study of STAT5B mutations in CD4+ large granular lymphocyte leukemia. Study observations and caveats: Main leukemic clonotypes were patient-specific, but roughly 25% appeared at low frequency elsewhere.

About this clone itself: No antigen is known for it.

V shed 4 bases and J shed 4 bases, with 13 bases lying between them. The CDR3 covers 14 residues. The germline V gene has CDR1 MGHRA and CDR2 YSYEKL. Sequencing was at survey level. TCRdb keeps only in-frame clones here, not all; method: immunoSEQ multiplex PCR. The repertoire consists of over 35,000 clones, with roughly 85% occurring once and the leading ten covering roughly 1.3%. This chain joins TRBV4-1 and TRBJ1-1, with D uncertain. The TCR was taken from a human donor in good health. Sequenced: CD4+ T cells from blood buffy coats. CDR3 region: CASSLERSGTEAFF. CDR3 sequence (DNA): TGCGCCAGCAGCCTCGAGCGGAGTGGCACTGAAGCTTTCTTT.